Listed below are T cell receptor beta chains from one sample, sequenced in a study of blood T cell repertoires in COVID-19. Method: immunoSEQ multiplex PCR; TCRdb's copy keeps in-frame clones and lacks some. The sample holds 150,000 to 200,000 clones; almost 80% are singletons and the top ten take around a sixth. Sequencing was performed on peripheral blood. Every receptor here comes from a man aged 55 to 70 with active or convalescent COVID-19. Each CDR3 is given without its conserved first and last residue.

v_gene: TRBV5-1; CDR3aa: ASTPWTGPGTEAF
v_gene: TRBV27; CDR3aa: ASSLYTGTQIYEQY
v_gene: TRBV5-4; CDR3aa: ASSQGWSQETQY
v_gene: TRBV7-2; CDR3aa: ASSSTSGSSYEQY
v_gene: TRBV24-1; CDR3aa: ATSDSPGELF
v_gene: TRBV28; CDR3aa: ASSRGGNGANVLT
v_gene: TRBV19; CDR3aa: ASSIFGQSELF
v_gene: TRBV6-5; CDR3aa: ASSYSRLAGNYEQY
v_gene: TRBV6-5; CDR3aa: ASSYQRQSYEQY
v_gene: TRBV29-1; CDR3aa: SVAGGSGQPQH
v_gene: TRBV5-6; CDR3aa: ASSWLAGYSYEQY
v_gene: TRBV5-6; CDR3aa: ASSFIGAAYGYT
v_gene: TRBV20-1; CDR3aa: SASPETGSNSPLH
v_gene: TRBV11-2; CDR3aa: ASSLDPGQPHNEQF
v_gene: TRBV5-1; CDR3aa: ASSLEAGLGSPLH
v_gene: TRBV7-2; CDR3aa: ASSPDRRPEQY
v_gene: TRBV4-2; CDR3aa: ASSPRGGTSYGYT
v_gene: TRBV27; CDR3aa: ASSLAPQGEAF
v_gene: TRBV27; CDR3aa: ASSFRIELAGDTGELF
v_gene: TRBV5-1; CDR3aa: ASRSIAGGTDTQY
v_gene: TRBV30; CDR3aa: AWRLGAGKNIQY
v_gene: TRBV6-5; CDR3aa: ASTDQGGRKAF
v_gene: TRBV18; CDR3aa: ASSPMGTGGHQPQH
v_gene: TRBV28; CDR3aa: ASSLSNRRQGVREKLF
v_gene: TRBV5-1; CDR3aa: ASSQRSRGEDTQY
v_gene: TRBV3-1/TRBV3-2; CDR3aa: ASSLAGDHNEQF